One sample yielded the 8 T cell receptor beta chains listed below, sequenced in a study of vaccination effects on CD4 cells after COVID-19. Before sequencing, viral peptide pools were used by the ViraFEST assay to expand antigen-specific CD4+ T cells. CD4+ T cells were isolated after approximately 10 days of culture. The person was diagnosed with PCR-confirmed SARS-CoV-2 infection between March and December 2020. Participants got two doses of BNT162b2 or mRNA-1273 vaccine. Antigens of these TCRs are unknown. The method was immunoSEQ multiplex PCR; TCRdb's version includes in-frame clones alone and lacks a portion of them. The sample holds fewer than 15,000 clones, around 67% seen once. Sequencing used CD4+ T cells from PBMCs cultured with HCoV-NL63 spike peptides, obtained after COVID-19 vaccination. The receptors come from a human donor who had a prior SARS-CoV-2 infection.

The rearrangement links TRBV19 to TRBJ1-2, with D possibly TRBD1 on 6 matching bases. V lost 2 bases and J lost 8, with 9 bases in between. The germline V gene has CDR1 LNHDA and CDR2 SQIVND (reference sequence). This CDR3 is 12 amino acids long. As DNA, the CDR3 is TGTGCCAGTAGTATACCAGGGGCCGGCTACACCTTC. Translation: CASSIPGAGYTF.

The chain has TRBV30 and TRBJ2-7; 8 bases are a match to TRBD1. The CDR3 is 13 residues long. Trimming cost V 2 bases and J 4 bases; bases outside gene matches: 4. The germline V gene has CDR1 GTSNPN and CDR2 SVGIG (reference sequence). In nucleotides, the CDR3 is TGTGCCTGGAGTCAGGGGGCCGTGTACGAGCAGTACTTC. Its translation is CAWSQGAVYEQYF.

The chain uses TRBV18 and TRBJ2-1; 12 bases align to TRBD2. This CDR3 comprises 17 residues. The V gene end was trimmed by 5 bases and the J gene end by 5 bases; junction bases not matched to a gene: 10. CDR1 KGHSH and CDR2 LQKENI come from the germline V gene. The CDR3, as DNA: TGTGCCAGCTCATTCACCGCCGGGACTAGCGGGCACAATGAGCAGTTCTTC. Its protein product is CASSFTAGTSGHNEQFF. The full variable domain, with the rest looked up from reference TRBV18 and TRBJ2-1, is NAGVMQNPRHLVRRRGQEARLRCSPMKGHSHVYWYRQLPEEGLKFMVYLQKENIIDESGMPKERFSAEFPKEGPSILRIQQVVRGDSAAYFCASSFTAGTSGHNEQFFGPGTRLTVL.

This clone occurred a few times. The chain couples TRBV5-8 to TRBJ2-7, with 9 nucleotides matching TRBD2. The J segment lost 3 bases and the V segment lost 4 bases, leaving 5 bases of the junction unmatched. Germline CDR1 reads SGHTS; CDR2 reads YDEGEE. There are 14 residues in the CDR3. CDR3 in DNA: TGTGCCAGCAGCAAGCTAGCGGGGTTCTACGAGCAGTACTTC. Amino acids: CASSKLAGFYEQYF.

V and J are TRBV6-2 or TRBV6-3 and TRBJ2-3; tentatively, D is TRBD2 (6 bases). V lost 5 bases and J lost 0, with 12 bases in between. The length of the CDR3 is 15 residues. Germline V gene data show CDR1 as MNHEY and CDR2 as SVGEGT. CDR3 nucleotide sequence: TGTGCCAGCAGTCGACTAGTTCCTAGCACAGATACGCAGTATTTT. Amino acids: CASSRLVPSTDTQYF.

This clone was seen more than once but under ten times. This chain uses TRBV6-5 with TRBJ1-6; D is uncertain. This CDR3 has 15 amino acids. Germline lookup yields CDR1 MNHEY and CDR2 SVGAGI. V was trimmed by 8 bases and J by 2 bases, leaving 13 bases between them. DNA for the CDR3: TGTGCCAGCTTCAGCGGAACGACCTATAATTCACCCCTCCACTTT. It codes for CASFSGTTYNSPLHF.

The chain joins TRBV19 to TRBJ2-1; D is unclear. Germline assignment: CDR1 LNHDA and CDR2 SQIVND (reference sequence). Trimming took 5 bases from V and 0 from J, leaving 14 bases between them. The length of the CDR3 is 16 residues. CDR3 sequence: CASSPNRRSSYNEQFF. Here the CDR3 DNA reads TGTGCCAGTAGTCCCAATCGGCGGAGCTCCTACAATGAGCAGTTCTTC.

In this sample, this clone turned up a few times. The chain joins TRBV24-1 to TRBJ1-1, with D uncertain. The CDR3 contains 13 residues. From germline, CDR1 is KGHDR and CDR2 SFDVKD. V shed 9 bases and J shed 1 base, with 11 bases lying between them. CDR3 loop: CATSHQANTEAFF. CDR3 bases: TGTGCCACCTCACATCAGGCGAACACTGAAGCTTTCTTT.